The 27 T cell receptor beta chains in this list originate from one sample, sequenced in a study of cytomegalovirus exposure and HLA in healthy donors. Primers: 60 Vbeta forward and 13 Jbeta reverse. Produced via immunoSEQ multiplex PCR; TCRdb's table is partial and in-frame only. The sample has 65,000 to 80,000 clones. The sequencing input was PBMCs. These receptors all stem from a man aged 25-45 years in good health and CMV-seronegative.

The DNA for the CDR3 is TGTGCCAGCAGTGAAGAGGACGGGGGGGCAAATGAGCAGTTCTTC. It specifies CASSEEDGGANEQFF. This chain connects TRBV6-1 to TRBJ2-1; the match to TRBD2 covers 8 bases. Losses at the gene ends were 1 base for V and 7 bases for J; bases not matched to a gene: 6. Germline lookup yields CDR1 MNHNS and CDR2 SASEGT. CDR3 length: 15 residues.

This chain joins TRBV7-6 and TRBJ2-1; D remains ambiguous. The V gene lost 0 bases and the J gene lost 0 bases, with 6 bases spanning the gap. The CDR3 totals 15 residues. CDR1 is SGHVS and CDR2 is FNYEAQ in the germline V gene. The CDR3 nucleotides are TGTGCCAGCAGCTTAGCCCATAGCTCCTACAATGAGCAGTTCTTC. It encodes CASSLAHSSYNEQFF.

The rearrangement joins TRBV5-1 to TRBJ2-3; 13 positions agree with TRBD2. Per the germline V gene, CDR1 is SGHRS and CDR2 is YFSETQ. This CDR3 spans 17 amino acids. V lost 4 bases to trimming and J lost 0 bases; unmatched junction nucleotides: 5. CDR3 region: CASSPWTSGGSTDTQYF. As DNA, the CDR3 is TGCGCCAGCAGCCCATGGACTAGCGGGGGTAGCACAGATACGCAGTATTTT.

The chain joins TRBV29-1 to TRBJ1-2, with a tentative D call TRBD1 (6 bases). Per germline, CDR1 SQVTM and CDR2 ANQGSEA. V was trimmed by 2 bases and J by 1 base, leaving 26 bases between them. CDR3 length: 19 residues. The CDR3 DNA follows: TGCAGCGTTGAAAGACGTACTGACAGGACCCGCTCCTTTAACTATGGCTACACCTTC. Translation: CSVERRTDRTRSFNYGYTF.

V is TRBV29-1 and J is TRBJ2-3; the D gene is possibly TRBD2 (5 bases). Trimming pared 4 bases from V and 6 bases from J, leaving 17 bases between. Per the germline V gene, CDR1 is SQVTM and CDR2 is ANQGSEA. This CDR3 contains 14 residues. The CDR3 protein is CSVGKASYVDTQYF. For the CDR3, the DNA is TGCAGCGTTGGCAAGGCTAGCTATGTGGATACGCAGTATTTT.

The chain uses TRBV7-3 and TRBJ1-1, with 7 bases that match TRBD1. Germline V lookup: CDR1 SGHTA, CDR2 FQGTGA. V lost 0 bases, J lost 1 base, and 8 bases stayed unmatched. This CDR3 is 17 amino acids long. The CDR3 DNA sequence: TGTGCCAGCAGCTTAACCCCGACAGGGTTGACGAACACTGAAGCTTTCTTT. Amino acid sequence: CASSLTPTGLTNTEAFF.

The V and J genes are TRBV5-6 and TRBJ1-2, with a possible D match to TRBD1 (5 bases). V was cut by 3 bases and J by 3 bases, with 9 bases left in between. Looked up from germline, CDR1 is SGHDT and CDR2 is YYEEEE. The CDR3 totals 13 residues. CDR3 loop: CASSSPGDYGYTF. In DNA, the CDR3 is TGTGCCAGCAGCTCCCCGGGGGACTATGGCTACACCTTC.

The chain combines TRBV4-3 with TRBJ1-1; tentative D call: TRBD1 (5 bases). V shed 0 bases and J shed 4 bases, with 15 bases lying between them. The CDR3 length is 16 residues. Germline V CDR1 and CDR2: LGHNA, YSLEER. This chain's CDR3 is CASSQDLKGQGTEAFF. CDR3 in DNA: TGCGCCAGCAGCCAAGATCTGAAGGGCCAGGGCACTGAAGCTTTCTTT.

This chain joins TRBV18 and TRBJ1-1; D possibly corresponds to TRBD1 (6 bases). V was shortened by 3 bases and J by 0 bases, with 11 bases between the two germline ends. In germline, CDR1 is KGHSH, CDR2 LQKENI. The CDR3 length is 15 residues. CDR3 residues: CASSPGQTMNTEAFF. DNA of the CDR3: TGTGCCAGCTCACCCGGACAGACTATGAACACTGAAGCTTTCTTT. Supplemented by reference TRBV18 and TRBJ1-1, the full variable domain reads NAGVMQNPRHLVRRRGQEARLRCSPMKGHSHVYWYRQLPEEGLKFMVYLQKENIIDESGMPKERFSAEFPKEGPSILRIQQVVRGDSAAYFCASSPGQTMNTEAFFGQGTRLTVV.

CDR3 DNA sequence: TGTGCCAGCAGTGAAGAGCAGGGGCGAGTTCAGCCCCAGCATTTT. Encoded protein: CASSEEQGRVQPQHF. The rearrangement uses TRBV6-1 and TRBJ1-5, with D tentatively TRBD1 (6 bases). The germline CDR1 and CDR2 sequences are MNHNS and SASEGT. The CDR3 contains 15 residues. Trimming pared 1 base from V and 6 bases from J, leaving 13 bases between.

The gene calls are TRBV27 and TRBJ1-5; D gene uncertain. Germline V gene lookup returns CDR1 MNHEY and CDR2 SMNVEV (reference sequence). The CDR3 runs 14 residues. Trimming removed 3 bases at V and 4 bases at J, with 10 bases between. CDR3 bases: TGTGCCAGCAGTTTTCGGGGAGGGAATCAGCCCCAGCATTTT. As protein: CASSFRGGNQPQHF.

This chain links TRBV19 with TRBJ1-5; D gene uncertain. The CDR3 consists of 14 residues. Deletions cut 1 base from V and 4 bases from J, with 8 bases between. CDR1 and CDR2 from the germline V gene are LNHDA and SQIVND (reference sequence). CDR3 nucleotides: TGTGCCAGTAGTATAGTCCCGGGAAATCAGCCCCAGCATTTT. This sequence encodes CASSIVPGNQPQHF.

The chain couples TRBV25-1 to TRBJ1-1; 7 nucleotides align to TRBD1. V gave up 3 bases and J gave up 0 bases; unmatched junction bases: 4. The CDR3 sequence is 15 residues long. CDR1 MGHDK and CDR2 SYGVNS come from the germline V gene. The CDR3 region has the DNA TGTGCCAGCAGTGACATAACAGGGGTGAACACTGAAGCTTTCTTT. This sequence encodes CASSDITGVNTEAFF.

The V and J genes are TRBV20-1 and TRBJ1-2; 8 bases line up with TRBD1. The germline V gene encodes CDR1 DFQATT and CDR2 SNEGSKA (reference sequence). The CDR3 spans 11 residues. V trimming: 8 bases; J trimming: 4 bases; junction bases outside the gene matches: 3. The CDR3 DNA is TGCAGTATCAGGGGGCTCTATGGCTACACCTTC. Its protein is CSIRGLYGYTF.

J is TRBJ2-1 and V is TRBV11-2, with TRBD2 matching 10 bases. Germline assignment: CDR1 SGHAT and CDR2 FQNNGV. The CDR3 contains 16 residues. After removal of 5 bases from V and 4 bases from J, the junction contained 8 bases not matched to a gene. The CDR3 loop is CASSRTRTSGYNEQFF. The CDR3 coding sequence is TGTGCCAGCAGCCGGACCAGGACTAGCGGTTACAATGAGCAGTTCTTC.

The CDR3 loop reads CSVDLQRGTGELFF. For the CDR3, the DNA is TGCAGCGTTGATCTCCAGCGAGGCACCGGGGAGCTGTTTTTT. The chain links TRBV29-1 to TRBJ2-2; D is ambiguous. Between the trimmed V and J ends, which lost 3 bases and 4 bases, there was a span of 12 bases. Germline CDR1 and CDR2: SQVTM and ANQGSEA. The CDR3 consists of 14 residues.

The chain combines TRBV9 with TRBJ1-2; 9 bases fit TRBD1. Germline CDR1 and CDR2: SGDLS and YYNGEE. There are 13 residues in the CDR3. V was clipped by 3 bases and J by 6 bases; unmatched bases: 3. DNA for the CDR3: TGTGCCAGCAGCGAGGGGACAGGGCATGGCTACACCTTC. Residues: CASSEGTGHGYTF. Looking up the rest from reference TRBV9 and TRBJ1-2 gives the full variable domain: DSGVTQTPKHLITATGQRVTLRCSPRSGDLSVYWYQQSLDQGLQFLIQYYNGEERAKGNILERFSAQQFPDLHSELNLSSLELGDSALYFCASSEGTGHGYTFGSGTRLTVV.

This chain joins TRBV7-8 and TRBJ2-7; TRBD2 matches at 10 bases. The CDR3 covers 16 residues. CDR1 is SGHVS and CDR2 is FQNEAQ in the germline V gene. The trim removed 4 bases at V and 0 bases at J, leaving 6 bases unmatched. CDR3 in amino acids: CASSWSIAGGSYEQYF. CDR3 DNA sequence: TGTGCCAGCAGCTGGTCGATAGCGGGAGGCTCCTACGAGCAGTACTTC.

The gene calls are TRBV10-3 and TRBJ1-2; D remains ambiguous. Trimming cost V 4 bases and J 4 bases, with 10 bases left between them. The CDR3 consists of 13 residues. The germline CDR1 and CDR2 sequences are ENHRY and SYGVKD. CDR3 nucleotides: TGTGCCATCAGTGGACAAGATCCCTATGGCTACACCTTC. It specifies CAISGQDPYGYTF.

The chain combines TRBV5-1 with TRBJ2-7; 10 bases line up with TRBD1. Germline V gives CDR1 SGHRS, CDR2 YFSETQ. The CDR3 is made up of 16 amino acids. Trimming at V came to 4 bases and at J to 1 base, leaving 8 bases not matched to a gene. The CDR3 protein is CASSRTGGLTSYEQYF. In DNA, the CDR3 is TGCGCCAGCAGCCGGACAGGGGGGCTTACATCCTACGAGCAGTACTTC.

The V gene is TRBV20-1, the J gene TRBJ2-7; D is unresolved. This CDR3 is 10 amino acids long. Trimming took off 1 base at V and 5 bases at J, with 3 bases between the two ends. Germline V CDR1 and CDR2: DFQATT, SNEGSKA (reference sequence). CDR3 sequence: CSARANEQYF. DNA of the CDR3: TGCAGTGCTAGAGCTAACGAGCAGTACTTC.

The chain has TRBV4-3 and TRBJ2-1; possible D gene TRBD1, 8 bases. Trimming left V 1 base short and J 8 bases short, with 18 bases between. Germline lookup yields CDR1 LGHNA and CDR2 YSLEER. CDR3 size: 16 residues. In DNA, the CDR3 is TGCGCCAGCAGCCAAGCGTACAGGGGGGGTAACGATGAGCAGTTCTTC. Translation: CASSQAYRGGNDEQFF.

J is TRBJ2-3 and V is TRBV7-3, with 8 bases fitting TRBD2. Per germline, CDR1 SGHTA and CDR2 FQGTGA. CDR3 size: 15 residues. V shed 5 bases and J 3 bases; nucleotides not matched to a gene: 7. The CDR3 bases are TGTGCCAGCAGCCCTCGACTAGCGAGGACAGATACGCAGTATTTT. Its protein is CASSPRLARTDTQYF.

The rearrangement links TRBV10-3 to TRBJ1-2, with D possibly matching TRBD1 (5 bases). Looked up from germline, CDR1 is ENHRY and CDR2 is SYGVKD. Trimming stripped 6 bases from V and 2 bases from J, with 10 bases between. The CDR3 runs to 13 residues. The CDR3 DNA reads TGTGCCATCAGGTCCGACAGCAACTATGGCTACACCTTC. Its protein is CAIRSDSNYGYTF.

The chain joins TRBV6-5 to TRBJ2-7; 9 bases agree with TRBD2. The CDR3 is made up of 15 amino acids. Losses at the gene ends were 6 bases for V and 7 bases for J; bases not matched to a gene: 13. Germline V gives CDR1 MNHEY, CDR2 SVGAGI. CDR3 bases: TGTGCCAGCAGGACGAATGGCGGGGGGGCCGGAGAGCAGTACTTC. Protein sequence: CASRTNGGGAGEQYF.

The chain links TRBV4-3 to TRBJ2-1; tentatively, D is TRBD2 (6 bases). CDR3 length equals 16 residues. Per the germline V gene, CDR1 is LGHNA and CDR2 is YSLEER. V was pared by 0 bases and J by 4 bases, with 13 bases between. The CDR3 sequence: CASSQDPGAGYNEQFF. The DNA for the CDR3 is TGCGCCAGCAGCCAAGATCCCGGAGCGGGTTACAATGAGCAGTTCTTC.

The DNA of the CDR3 is TGTGCCAGCAGCTACGGGGGGGGATCTGGAAACACCATATATTTT. As protein: CASSYGGGSGNTIYF. V usage is TRBV9 and J usage is TRBJ1-3, with D maybe TRBD1 (5 bases). Germline V gives CDR1 SGDLS, CDR2 YYNGEE. The CDR3 contains 15 residues. Trimming removed 4 bases at V and 1 base at J, with 12 bases between.